This T cell receptor beta chain was documented in a study of blood T cells in healthy people across ages. A second about 6 to 12 cycle PCR used barcoded and J-beta primers. A template-switch adaptor that had 12 random nucleotides put a tag on each cDNA molecule. TCRdb itself ran the 5' RACE reads through MiXCR, one entry per CDR3 protein. Among about 1.8 million distinct CDR3 sequences listed, roughly 50% were seen once. General study points: There were more naive CD4+ cells and higher diversity in long-lived donors than in aged donors.

The CDR3 consists of 16 residues. Germline V gene lookup returns CDR1 SGHVS and CDR2 FNYEAQ. This clonotype came up once. Its antigen is as yet unknown. The junction and the germline gene differ at one end; a read error may be behind it. The chain uses TRBV7-6 and TRBJ2-6, with D hard to call. Specimen: blood. This receptor was identified in a woman aged 40 to 50 in good health. This CDR3 reads CAGSSSTVSGANVLTF. CDR3 in DNA: TGTGCCGGCAGCTCTTCTACAGTCTCTGGGGCCAACGTCCTGACTTTC.